Listed below are T cell receptor beta chains from one sample, sequenced in a study of regulatory T cells in long-lasting Graves disease. TCRdb processed the multiplex PCR reads anew with MiXCR; each CDR3 protein has one entry. The sample contains about 460,000 distinct CDR3 sequences, about 14% of which appear only once. This sample was shared with a second study, whose subject was T cells in Graves' hyperthyroidism and ophthalmopathy.

The specimen was peripheral blood mononuclear cells (PBMCs), collected at new diagnosis, from a patient treated with antithyroid drugs. All receptors come from a woman aged 50 to 60 with Graves disease. CDR3s leave out the opening cysteine and the closing phenylalanine or tryptophan. Fields, in order: V gene, D gene, clone size, CDR3 protein. D genes are given only for firm matches. Rows give clone size only sometimes, using once, few, many, or a class for an expanded clone.

V: TRBV10-3; D: -; size: few; CDR3: ATHPGGNGYNEQF
V: TRBV3-1; D: TRBD2; size: many; CDR3: ASSPWTSDTDTQY
V: TRBV9; D: -; size: few; CDR3: ASSVATEGLEQY
V: TRBV4-1; D: -; size: few; CDR3: ASSQVQGPTEAF
V: TRBV6-1; D: -; size: few; CDR3: ASSEVADEQF
V: TRBV4-1; D: TRBD2; size: few; CDR3: ASSRVAGSTDTQY
V: TRBV6-9; D: -; size: many; CDR3: ASSYSRLLYEQY
V: TRBV7-8; D: -; size: many; CDR3: ASSLALRDSNYEQY
V: TRBV20-1; D: TRBD2; size: few; CDR3: SAWFGGRNPDTQY
V: TRBV6-2/TRBV6-3; D: -; size: -; CDR3: ASSYSLGANSGNTIY
V: TRBV12-3/TRBV12-4; D: TRBD2; size: -; CDR3: ASSQTSGRWKTQY
V: TRBV28; D: -; size: many; CDR3: ASSFWGGNEQF
V: TRBV24-1; D: TRBD2; size: -; CDR3: ATSDFGTSEFDEQF
V: TRBV6-1; D: TRBD1; size: -; CDR3: AGSRTGDYEQY
V: TRBV7-9; D: -; size: many; CDR3: ASSPPFRWGNEQF
V: TRBV29-1; D: -; size: many; CDR3: SVEQGSGTEAF
V: TRBV28; D: TRBD2; size: few; CDR3: ASSLVSSGGSYEQY
V: TRBV7-9; D: -; size: few; CDR3: ASSPNPRAPHTEAF
V: TRBV6-1; D: TRBD2; size: many; CDR3: ASNRLAGGTYEQF
V: TRBV2; D: -; size: few; CDR3: ASTYNPGGTDTQY
V: TRBV6-5; D: -; size: many; CDR3: ASSLGHRGNQPQH
V: TRBV6-5; D: TRBD2; size: many; CDR3: ASSYWSGRASHTQY
V: TRBV19; D: -; size: -; CDR3: ATTDRAEKNIQY
V: TRBV7-2; D: -; size: -; CDR3: ASSVGHPIWELF
V: TRBV10-3; D: TRBD1; size: -; CDR3: ASYRGGAGEAF
V: TRBV28; D: TRBD2; size: few; CDR3: ASSLFEGGPGGDTQY
V: TRBV28; D: -; size: many; CDR3: ASNQDTSMHQPQH
V: TRBV18; D: TRBD2; size: -; CDR3: ASLPGLAGFGETQY
V: TRBV28; D: TRBD2; size: many; CDR3: ASSGPGLADNEQF